Below are 29 T cell receptor beta chains sequenced from a single sample in a study of follicular helper T cells after annual influenza vaccination. Described time point: 2015-2016 season, pre-vaccination. Profiled with immunoSEQ multiplex PCR; TCRdb holds only in-frame clones, not every one. The table has almost 9,500 clones, 70% to 90% seen once. Sequencing used CXCR5+ CD38- circulating T follicular helper cells from blood, obtained on the day of influenza vaccination. Subset given: circulating Tfh, non-naive CD4+CXCR5+PD-1+ (ICOS+CD38+ or ICOS-CD38-). These receptors all come from an adult who received the influenza vaccine.

The gene calls are TRBV19 and TRBJ1-4; D may be TRBD1 (5 bases). Deletions cut 7 bases from V and 7 bases from J, with 16 bases between. Germline V gene sequence: CDR1 LNHDA, CDR2 SQIVND (reference sequence). The CDR3 totals 14 residues. This CDR3 reads CASTREGKGEKLFF. The CDR3 DNA is TGTGCCAGTACCCGCGAGGGGAAGGGTGAAAAACTGTTTTTT.

The V gene is TRBV6-1, the J gene TRBJ1-1; a weak D match, TRBD1 (6 bases). Trimming removed 4 bases at V and 4 bases at J, with 13 bases between. This CDR3 has 14 amino acids. Germline values: CDR1 MNHNS, CDR2 SASEGT. CDR3 loop: CASSVGAGGTEAFF. DNA for the CDR3: TGTGCCAGCAGTGTGGGGGCAGGAGGCACTGAAGCTTTCTTT.

The J gene is TRBJ2-1, the V gene TRBV9, with a possible D match to TRBD2 (6 bases). The CDR3 covers 13 residues. V was pared by 3 bases and J by 7 bases, with 11 bases between. Germline V lookup: CDR1 SGDLS, CDR2 YYNGEE. The CDR3 DNA follows: TGTGCCAGCAGCGCTATGGGGGGAAATGAGCAGTTCTTC. This gives the protein CASSAMGGNEQFF.

This clone was counted once. This chain uses TRBV11-2 with TRBJ2-1; D might be TRBD1 or TRBD2, each matching 6 bases. Trimming removed 5 bases at V and 7 bases at J, with 12 bases between. CDR1 and CDR2 (germline): SGHAT, FQNNGV. The CDR3 spans 13 residues. The CDR3 spells CASSIGGPNEQFF. The CDR3 coding sequence is TGTGCCAGCAGCATTGGGGGGCCAAATGAGCAGTTCTTC.

V is TRBV30 and J is TRBJ1-2, with D possibly being TRBD1 (6 bases). The CDR3 is 14 residues long. The V end was cut by 8 bases, the J end by 4 bases, with 20 bases between. Germline V gene data show CDR1 as GTSNPN and CDR2 as SVGIG (reference sequence). The CDR3 region has the DNA TGTGCCGGGATCCTCCCGGGGGCTGGCTATGGCTACACCTTC. Translating gives CAGILPGAGYGYTF.

This chain uses TRBV20-1 with TRBJ1-1, with no clear D. From germline, CDR1 is DFQATT and CDR2 SNEGSKA (reference sequence). The CDR3 length is 10 residues. Trimming took 3 bases from V and 11 from J, leaving 10 bases between them. The CDR3 nucleotides read TGCAGTGCTAGGGAGGACGCGGCTTTCTTT. Its translation is CSAREDAAFF.

This chain connects TRBV2 to TRBJ1-2; D might be TRBD1 (5 bases). Trimming shortened V by 7 bases and J by 8 bases, and 17 bases separated the two germline ends. Germline lookup yields CDR1 SNHLY and CDR2 FYNNEI. There are 13 residues in the CDR3. CDR3 DNA: TGTGCCAGCAATGAGGGACGTGTATGGGGCTACACCTTC. It encodes CASNEGRVWGYTF.

The chain has TRBV7-2 and TRBJ1-1; 8 bases align to TRBD1. The CDR3 runs 13 residues. Germline-derived CDR1 and CDR2 are SGHTA and FQGNSA. V lost 5 bases, J lost 6 bases, and 5 bases stayed unmatched. CDR3 nucleotide sequence: TGTGCCAGCAGCCAAGGACAGGGCGCTGAAGCTTTCTTT. Residues: CASSQGQGAEAFF.

The V call is TRBV7-2, the J call TRBJ1-5; no definite D call. CDR1 and CDR2 (germline): SGHTA, FQGNSA. The length of the CDR3 is 12 residues. V shed 2 bases and J shed 4 bases, with 3 bases lying between them. The CDR3 DNA follows: TGTGCCAGCAGCTTATATAATCAGCCCCAGCATTTT. Translated: CASSLYNQPQHF.

The chain combines TRBV5-3 with TRBJ1-2; a possible D gene is TRBD1 (5 bases). TRBV5-3 is sorted into the ORF group, with uncertain function. This CDR3 spans 13 amino acids. The V gene lost 6 bases and the J gene lost 6 bases, with 15 bases spanning the gap. The CDR3 spells CARISGGLNGYTF. CDR3 bases: TGTGCCAGAATTTCCGGGGGGTTGAATGGCTACACCTTC.

This chain connects TRBV10-3 to TRBJ1-3, with no clear D. This CDR3 has 13 amino acids. From germline, CDR1 is ENHRY and CDR2 SYGVKD. Trimming removed 6 bases at V and 0 bases at J, with 6 bases between. For the CDR3, the DNA is TGTGCCATCAGACGGGGCTCTGGAAACACCATATATTTT. It codes for CAIRRGSGNTIYF.

The V call is TRBV19, the J call TRBJ1-4; D gene unclear. The CDR3 sequence is 19 residues long. CDR1 LNHDA and CDR2 SQIVND come from the germline V gene (reference sequence). Trimming took off 1 base at V and 1 base at J, with 19 bases between the two ends. The CDR3 region has the DNA TGTGCCAGTAGTATAGTGGGGAGTTTTTCCCGACGAACTAATGAAAAACTGTTTTTT. Encoded protein: CASSIVGSFSRRTNEKLFF.

This clone occurred a few times. The V gene is TRBV7-8, the J gene TRBJ1-5, with D tentatively TRBD1 (6 bases). Trimming cost V 7 bases and J 3 bases, with 10 bases left between them. Germline CDR1 is SGHVS and CDR2 is FQNEAQ. The CDR3 runs 13 residues. CDR3 nucleotide sequence: TGTGCCAGCATGTGGGACATCAATCAGCCCCAGCATTTT. It is translated as CASMWDINQPQHF.

V gene TRBV7-2 combines with J gene TRBJ2-5; no clear D gene. The CDR3 covers 15 residues. V was trimmed by 3 bases and J by 3 bases, leaving 14 bases between them. The germline V gene has CDR1 SGHTA and CDR2 FQGNSA. CDR3 in amino acids: CASSFFSFQKETQYF. The DNA for the CDR3 is TGTGCCAGCAGCTTTTTTTCGTTCCAGAAAGAGACCCAGTACTTC. Full variable domain (rest looked up from reference TRBV7-2 and TRBJ2-5): GAGVSQSPSNKVTEKGKDVELRCDPISGHTALYWYRQSLGQGLEFLIYFQGNSAPDKSGLPSDRFSAERTGGSVSTLTIQRTQQEDSAVYLCASSFFSFQKETQYFGPGTRLLVL.

V and J are TRBV5-6 and TRBJ1-2; possible D gene TRBD1, 5 bases. CDR1 and CDR2 from the germline V gene are SGHDT and YYEEEE. This CDR3 region has 14 residues. V was shortened by 3 bases and J by 4 bases, with 13 bases between the two germline ends. The CDR3, as DNA: TGTGCCAGCAGCTCCACCGGGGGTGTCTATGGCTACACCTTC. As protein: CASSSTGGVYGYTF.

The rearrangement links TRBV6-5 to TRBJ1-2; D ambiguous. Germline V gene data show CDR1 as MNHEY and CDR2 as SVGAGI. Trimming left V 7 bases short and J 4 bases short, with 13 bases between. The CDR3 totals 13 residues. The CDR3 DNA reads as TGTGCCAGCAAGTGGGGAACAGCCTATGGCTACACCTTC. It codes for CASKWGTAYGYTF.

The V call is TRBV15, the J call TRBJ1-2; D ambiguous. Trimming stripped 0 bases from V and 4 bases from J, with 9 bases between. CDR1 and CDR2 (germline): LNHNV, YYDKDF (reference sequence). The CDR3 has 14 residues. CDR3 sequence (DNA): TGTGCCACCAGCAGAGATATGACCTTCTATGGCTACACCTTC. Protein sequence: CATSRDMTFYGYTF.

The chain carries TRBV30 and TRBJ2-2; D not certain. Germline V gives CDR1 GTSNPN, CDR2 SVGIG (reference sequence). V dropped 8 bases and J dropped 0 bases, with 10 bases sitting between them. This CDR3 region has 13 residues. The CDR3 DNA is TGTGCCCAAGAGGCTTCGAACACCGGGGAGCTGTTTTTT. It encodes CAQEASNTGELFF.

The chain links TRBV5-1 to TRBJ2-2, with unresolved D. Germline CDR1 SGHRS, CDR2 YFSETQ. This CDR3 has 15 amino acids. Trimming stripped 1 base from V and 1 base from J, with 8 bases between. This CDR3 reads CASSLSVGNTGELFF. Here the CDR3 DNA reads TGCGCCAGCAGCTTGAGTGTAGGGAACACCGGGGAGCTGTTTTTT.

The chain employs TRBV29-1 and TRBJ1-2; TRBD1 agrees at 7 bases. J gave up 3 bases and V 4 bases, and 5 bases lay outside the gene matches. The CDR3 contains 13 residues. Looked up from germline, CDR1 is SQVTM and CDR2 is ANQGSEA. CDR3 in DNA: TGCAGCGTTGGGGACAGTCCGGACTATGGCTACACCTTC. Encoded protein: CSVGDSPDYGYTF.

The chain uses TRBV5-1 and TRBJ2-7, with 11 bases aligning to TRBD2. CDR1 is SGHRS, CDR2 YFSETQ, per germline. This CDR3 contains 13 residues. Losses at the gene ends were 4 bases for V and 9 bases for J; bases not matched to a gene: 6. Here the CDR3 DNA reads TGCGCCAGCAGCATTAGCGGGGGGGATGTGCAGTACTTC. This encodes CASSISGGDVQYF. Full variable domain (outside the CDR3, taken from reference TRBV5-1 and TRBJ2-7): KAGVTQTPRYLIKTRGQQVTLSCSPISGHRSVSWYQQTPGQGLQFLFEYFSETQRNKGNFPGRFSGRQFSNSRSEMNVSTLELGDSALYLCASSISGGDVQYFGPGTRLTVT.

The gene calls are TRBV27 and TRBJ2-7, with TRBD1 matching 7 bases. In germline, CDR1 is MNHEY, CDR2 SMNVEV (reference sequence). V lost 7 bases, J lost 0 bases, and 6 bases stayed unmatched. The CDR3 contains 14 residues. The chain's CDR3 is CASNQDRYSYEQYF. In DNA, the CDR3 is TGTGCCAGCAACCAGGACAGGTACTCCTACGAGCAGTACTTC.

The V call is TRBV2, the J call TRBJ1-3, with 7 bases aligning to TRBD1. The V and J ends lost 6 bases and 2 bases, in that order; junction bases with no gene match: 4. CDR3 length: 14 amino acids. Looked up from germline, CDR1 is SNHLY and CDR2 is FYNNEI. This chain's CDR3 is CASSPTGTGNTIYF. DNA of the CDR3: TGTGCCAGCAGCCCGACAGGGACTGGAAACACCATATATTTT.

This sequence joins TRBV28 and TRBJ1-4; no reliable D call. The germline V and J ends were trimmed by 6 bases and 7 bases, with 15 bases remaining between them. There are 14 residues in the CDR3. Germline CDR1 MDHEN, CDR2 SYDVKM. CDR3 loop: CASRWGLTGEKLFF. CDR3 DNA: TGTGCCAGCAGGTGGGGTCTCACGGGTGAAAAACTGTTTTTT.

This chain's CDR3 is CASSYQGAMNTEAFF. In DNA, the CDR3 is TGTGCCAGCAGTTACCAGGGCGCTATGAACACTGAAGCTTTCTTT. The rearrangement uses TRBV6-5 and TRBJ1-1; possible D gene TRBD1, 5 bases. Germline V lookup: CDR1 MNHEY, CDR2 SVGAGI. Trimming took 2 bases from V and 0 from J, leaving 10 bases between them. There are 15 residues in the CDR3.

The gene calls are TRBV5-6 and TRBJ1-2, with TRBD1 matching 7 bases. After removal of 6 bases from V and 8 bases from J, the junction contained 7 bases not matched to a gene. This CDR3 has 12 amino acids. The V gene's germline CDR1 is SGHDT and CDR2 YYEEEE. The CDR3 spells CASTWGDSGYTF. The CDR3 nucleotides are TGTGCCAGCACCTGGGGGGACAGCGGCTACACCTTC.

The chain uses TRBV6-5 and TRBJ2-7, with D tentatively TRBD2 (6 bases). The germline CDR1 and CDR2 sequences are MNHEY and SVGAGI. The ends were cut back, 0 bases at V and 3 bases at J, with 12 bases in the middle. This CDR3 is 15 amino acids long. CDR3 region: CASSYSSGGRYEQYF. CDR3 coding DNA: TGTGCCAGCAGTTACTCCTCCGGGGGACGCTACGAGCAGTACTTC.

V usage is TRBV7-9 and J usage is TRBJ1-2; D call uncertain. The CDR3 spans 13 residues. Trimming took off 10 bases at V and 5 bases at J, with 17 bases between the two ends. Per the germline V gene, CDR1 is SEHNR and CDR2 is FQNEAQ (reference sequence). The CDR3 is CATLPPVGYGYTF. The CDR3 bases are TGTGCCACCCTACCTCCCGTGGGATATGGCTACACCTTC.

The chain uses TRBV27 and TRBJ2-1; no clear D. Germline V CDR1 and CDR2: MNHEY, SMNVEV (reference sequence). V shed 3 bases and J shed 0 bases, with 6 bases lying between them. CDR3 length: 14 amino acids. The CDR3: CASSFESSYNEQFF. CDR3 DNA: TGTGCCAGCAGTTTCGAGAGCTCCTACAATGAGCAGTTCTTC.